This entry lists 6 T cell receptor beta chains sequenced from one sample in a study of cytotoxic CD8 clonotypes in ibrutinib-treated CLL. Libraries were prepared by immunoSEQ multiplex PCR; TCRdb keeps only in-frame clonotypes and omits some of them. Here the sample spans more than 140,000 clones, approximately 77% being singletons. The specimen comprised PBMCs, sampled after 12 months of ibrutinib treatment. These receptors were taken from a human donor with chronic lymphocytic leukemia.

The chain carries TRBV2 and TRBJ1-4; TRBD1 aligns across 7 bases. The V gene's germline CDR1 is SNHLY and CDR2 FYNNEI. The ends lost 4 bases at V and 7 bases at J; junction bases unmatched: 6. The CDR3 length is 14 residues. CDR3 sequence: CASSGQGGFEKLFF. The CDR3 bases are TGTGCCAGCAGTGGGCAGGGGGGCTTTGAAAAACTGTTTTTT.

Written as DNA, the CDR3 is TGTGCCAGCAGCTCGGACAGGGTGAACACTGAAGCTTTCTTT. Its translation: CASSSDRVNTEAFF. The J gene is TRBJ1-1, the V gene TRBV11-2, with 8 bases fitting TRBD1. Germline CDR1 is SGHAT and CDR2 is FQNNGV. The CDR3 has 14 residues. Losses at the gene ends were 4 bases for V and 0 bases for J; bases not matched to a gene: 1.

V is TRBV27 and J is TRBJ1-5; possibly TRBD1 for D (5 bases). Germline CDR1 reads MNHEY; CDR2 reads SMNVEV (reference sequence). This CDR3 is 16 amino acids long. V was trimmed by 3 bases and J by 3 bases, leaving 15 bases between them. CDR3 sequence reads: CASSFRLPGLNQPQHF. The CDR3 region has the DNA TGTGCCAGCAGTTTCCGTTTACCGGGACTCAATCAGCCCCAGCATTTT.

The chain joins TRBV11-2 to TRBJ1-1; TRBD1 is a possible D gene (6 bases). Trimming shortened V by 5 bases and J by 0 bases, and 13 bases separated the two germline ends. Germline V gives CDR1 SGHAT, CDR2 FQNNGV. The CDR3 has 15 amino acids. The CDR3, as DNA: TGTGCCAGCAGCGAGGGACAAAACCTGAACACTGAAGCTTTCTTT. Amino acids: CASSEGQNLNTEAFF.

The chain is built from TRBV2 and TRBJ1-3, with 9 bases matching TRBD1. The germline CDR1 and CDR2 sequences are SNHLY and FYNNEI. The CDR3 spans 14 residues. V gave up 6 bases and J gave up 2 bases; unmatched junction bases: 2. The CDR3: CASSRTGAGNTIYF. For the CDR3, the DNA is TGTGCCAGCAGCCGGACAGGGGCTGGAAACACCATATATTTT.

The chain carries TRBV11-2 and TRBJ1-1; D ambiguous. The germline V gene encodes CDR1 SGHAT and CDR2 FQNNGV. V gave up 5 bases and J gave up 0 bases, with 7 bases separating them. The CDR3 runs to 13 residues. CDR3 bases: TGTGCCAGCAGCCCTCGAATGAACACTGAAGCTTTCTTT. Its protein product is CASSPRMNTEAFF.